The 15 T cell receptor beta chains given below trace back to one sample, sequenced in a study of blood T cell repertoires in COVID-19. The repertoire was sequenced with immunoSEQ multiplex PCR; TCRdb's copy has only in-frame clones and lacks some. The table shows about 260,000 clones, with around 89% occurring only once. The sequencing sample was made of PBMCs or T cells enriched from blood (not recorded which). These receptors were taken from a woman aged 30 to 39 with acute COVID-19.

In nucleotides, the CDR3 is TGTGCCAGCAGTTTACGGGACAGGGGAATCACTTTCTTT. It codes for CASSLRDRGITFF. V and J are TRBV28 and TRBJ1-1, with 10 bases fitting TRBD1. V trimming: 2 bases; J trimming: 12 bases; junction bases outside the gene matches: 6. The CDR3 extends over 13 amino acids. The germline V gene encodes CDR1 MDHEN and CDR2 SYDVKM. The complete variable domain, with remaining parts taken from reference TRBV28 and TRBJ1-1, reads DVKVTQSSRYLVKRTGEKVFLECVQDMDHENMFWYRQDPGLGLRLIYFSYDVKMKEKGDIPEGYSVSREKKERFSLILESASTNQTSMYLCASSLRDRGITFFGQGTRLTVV.

The V gene is TRBV7-9, the J gene TRBJ2-5, with 8 bases identical to TRBD2. The trim removed 0 bases at V and 7 bases at J, leaving 10 bases unmatched. The V gene's germline CDR1 is SEHNR and CDR2 FQNEAQ (reference sequence). The CDR3 consists of 16 residues. The CDR3 DNA reads TGTGCCAGCAGCTTAGCACGGGAGGGACCTTATGGGACCCAGTACTTC. It is translated as CASSLAREGPYGTQYF.

This sequence joins TRBV6-1 and TRBJ2-1, with TRBD1 matching 9 bases. CDR1 and CDR2 (germline): MNHNS, SASEGT. The V segment lost 3 bases and the J segment 10 bases; nucleotides outside the gene matches: 7. CDR3 length equals 14 residues. CDR3 region: CASSDGQGRLEQFF. The CDR3 bases are TGTGCCAGCAGTGACGGACAGGGGCGGCTGGAGCAGTTCTTC.

The chain combines TRBV7-2 with TRBJ1-5; D unclear. This CDR3 is 15 amino acids long. Trimming stripped 0 bases from V and 2 bases from J, with 8 bases between. Germline V gene lookup returns CDR1 SGHTA and CDR2 FQGNSA. CDR3: CASSLALSGNQPQHF. Here the CDR3 DNA reads TGTGCCAGCAGCTTAGCGCTGAGTGGCAATCAGCCCCAGCATTTT. Together with reference TRBV7-2 and TRBJ1-5, the CDR3 gives the full variable domain: GAGVSQSPSNKVTEKGKDVELRCDPISGHTALYWYRQSLGQGLEFLIYFQGNSAPDKSGLPSDRFSAERTGGSVSTLTIQRTQQEDSAVYLCASSLALSGNQPQHFGDGTRLSIL.

This chain connects TRBV10-1 to TRBJ2-1; TRBD2 is a possible D gene (6 bases). The CDR3 runs 17 residues. Trimming took 3 bases from V and 7 from J, leaving 22 bases between them. Looked up from germline, CDR1 is WNHNN and CDR2 is SYGVQD (reference sequence). The CDR3 nucleotides are TGCGCCAGCAGTGATCAGCGGGCGCTGGGTTTGGTGAATGAGCAGTTCTTC. This codes for CASSDQRALGLVNEQFF.

This clone appeared a few times. The chain employs TRBV5-6 and TRBJ1-6, with 7 bases aligning to TRBD1. CDR3 size: 15 residues. Per the germline V gene, CDR1 is SGHDT and CDR2 is YYEEEE. Losses at the gene ends were 0 bases for V and 8 bases for J; bases not matched to a gene: 5. In DNA, the CDR3 is TGTGCCAGCAGCTTGGCCACAGGGGTTGATTCACCCCTCCACTTT. Protein product: CASSLATGVDSPLHF.

V usage is TRBV24-1 and J usage is TRBJ2-3, with 9 bases matching TRBD2. This CDR3 region has 20 residues. CDR1 is KGHDR, CDR2 SFDVKD, per germline. The trim removed 4 bases at V and 2 bases at J, leaving 18 bases unmatched. CDR3 bases: TGTGCCACCAGTGAATTCCCGGGACGGAATAGCGGGAGATTCACAGATACGCAGTATTTT. Translation gives CATSEFPGRNSGRFTDTQYF.

The DNA for the CDR3 is TGCAGCGTCCTCAGGGATCTCGGAAACACCATATATTTT. Translated, it gives CSVLRDLGNTIYF. The J gene is TRBJ1-3, the V gene TRBV29-1; a weak D match, TRBD1 (5 bases). Germline CDR1 is SQVTM and CDR2 is ANQGSEA. Deletions cut 6 bases from V and 4 bases from J, with 13 bases between. The CDR3 totals 13 residues.

This clone has a handful of counts. This sequence joins TRBV30 and TRBJ2-7, with D hard to call. Germline loops: CDR1 GTSNPN, CDR2 SVGIG (reference sequence). CDR3 size: 12 residues. Deletions cut 8 bases from V and 5 bases from J, with 16 bases between. The CDR3 region is CAMTRSYDEQYF. CDR3 sequence (DNA): TGTGCCATGACGCGGAGTTACGACGAGCAGTACTTC.

The V call is TRBV28, the J call TRBJ1-5; D is perhaps TRBD1 (5 bases). V shed 11 bases and J shed 0 bases, with 17 bases lying between them. CDR1 and CDR2 (germline): MDHEN, SYDVKM. The CDR3 runs to 15 residues. For the CDR3, the DNA is TGTGCCTCCCACCGGTGGGGCCATAGCAATCAGCCCCAGCATTTT. This codes for CASHRWGHSNQPQHF.

V is TRBV3-1 (or the pseudogene TRBV3-2) and J is TRBJ1-5, with 7 bases aligning to TRBD1. After removal of 4 bases from V and 0 bases from J, the junction contained 9 bases not matched to a gene. Germline CDR1 LGHDT, CDR2 YNNKEL (reference sequence). The CDR3 contains 17 residues. The CDR3 coding sequence is TGTGCCAGCAGCCTTGGGACAGACACCTATAGCAATCAGCCCCAGCATTTT. Translated, it gives CASSLGTDTYSNQPQHF.

This clone was detected once. This chain's CDR3 is CASSVDRGNQPQHF. The CDR3 DNA reads TGTGCCAGCAGCGTAGACAGGGGCAATCAGCCCCAGCATTTT. The rearrangement links TRBV7-9 to TRBJ1-5; 7 bases agree with TRBD1. The CDR3 loop spans 14 amino acids. V was clipped by 5 bases and J by 2 bases; unmatched bases: 3. Germline CDR1 and CDR2: SEHNR and FQNEAQ (reference sequence).

The chain is built from TRBV7-9 and TRBJ2-5; 7 nucleotides agree with TRBD1. With V trimmed by 2 bases and J by 4 bases, 4 bases remained unmatched. CDR1 SEHNR and CDR2 FQNEAQ come from the germline V gene (reference sequence). The CDR3 extends over 14 amino acids. CDR3 in DNA: TGTGCCAGCAGCTTAAGACAGGGACGAGAGACCCAGTACTTC. Translating gives CASSLRQGRETQYF.

DNA of the CDR3: TGTGCCAGCAGTTACTCTGGGACAGGGGCCCAATATGGCTACACCTTC. Its translation is CASSYSGTGAQYGYTF. This chain connects TRBV6-5 to TRBJ1-2; 10 nucleotides match TRBD1. Germline assignment: CDR1 MNHEY and CDR2 SVGAGI. The CDR3 length is 16 residues. The junction had 6 bases not matched to a gene; V was cut back by 0 bases and J by 5 bases.

The rearrangement links TRBV19 to TRBJ2-3; 11 nucleotides match TRBD2. The CDR3 spans 15 residues. Germline V gene lookup returns CDR1 LNHDA and CDR2 SQIVND (reference sequence). With 3 bases clipped from V and 6 bases from J, the junction kept 5 bases outside the gene matches. CDR3 nucleotides: TGTGCCAGTAGTATGGTAGCGGGAGGGCCGGATACGCAGTATTTT. Amino acids: CASSMVAGGPDTQYF.